This T cell receptor beta chain was captured in a study of cytomegalovirus exposure and HLA in healthy donors. General study findings and limits: The dataset shows that most TCR sequences were rare, while some public TCRs occurred in many donors. No immune exposure information besides CMV serostatus was available. The study flagged some 170 TCR beta chains as cytomegalovirus-associated.

Both 60 Vbeta primers and 13 Jbeta primers went into the PCR. Profiling relied on immunoSEQ multiplex PCR, and the TCRdb table lists in-frame clones only, not all of them. The repertoire holds about 90,000 clones, with around 78% as singletons. Germline-derived CDR1 and CDR2 are PRHDT and FYEKMQ (reference sequence). The CDR3 consists of 12 residues. This clone was observed a handful of times. Antigen unknown. This sequence joins TRBV13 and TRBJ2-1, with D possibly TRBD2 on 6 matching bases. The sequencing sample was made of PBMCs. The sequence came from a middle-aged woman in good health and CMV-seropositive. As DNA, the CDR3 is TGTGCAACTAAGGGACTGTCCAATGAGCAGTTCTTC. This translates into CATKGLSNEQFF.